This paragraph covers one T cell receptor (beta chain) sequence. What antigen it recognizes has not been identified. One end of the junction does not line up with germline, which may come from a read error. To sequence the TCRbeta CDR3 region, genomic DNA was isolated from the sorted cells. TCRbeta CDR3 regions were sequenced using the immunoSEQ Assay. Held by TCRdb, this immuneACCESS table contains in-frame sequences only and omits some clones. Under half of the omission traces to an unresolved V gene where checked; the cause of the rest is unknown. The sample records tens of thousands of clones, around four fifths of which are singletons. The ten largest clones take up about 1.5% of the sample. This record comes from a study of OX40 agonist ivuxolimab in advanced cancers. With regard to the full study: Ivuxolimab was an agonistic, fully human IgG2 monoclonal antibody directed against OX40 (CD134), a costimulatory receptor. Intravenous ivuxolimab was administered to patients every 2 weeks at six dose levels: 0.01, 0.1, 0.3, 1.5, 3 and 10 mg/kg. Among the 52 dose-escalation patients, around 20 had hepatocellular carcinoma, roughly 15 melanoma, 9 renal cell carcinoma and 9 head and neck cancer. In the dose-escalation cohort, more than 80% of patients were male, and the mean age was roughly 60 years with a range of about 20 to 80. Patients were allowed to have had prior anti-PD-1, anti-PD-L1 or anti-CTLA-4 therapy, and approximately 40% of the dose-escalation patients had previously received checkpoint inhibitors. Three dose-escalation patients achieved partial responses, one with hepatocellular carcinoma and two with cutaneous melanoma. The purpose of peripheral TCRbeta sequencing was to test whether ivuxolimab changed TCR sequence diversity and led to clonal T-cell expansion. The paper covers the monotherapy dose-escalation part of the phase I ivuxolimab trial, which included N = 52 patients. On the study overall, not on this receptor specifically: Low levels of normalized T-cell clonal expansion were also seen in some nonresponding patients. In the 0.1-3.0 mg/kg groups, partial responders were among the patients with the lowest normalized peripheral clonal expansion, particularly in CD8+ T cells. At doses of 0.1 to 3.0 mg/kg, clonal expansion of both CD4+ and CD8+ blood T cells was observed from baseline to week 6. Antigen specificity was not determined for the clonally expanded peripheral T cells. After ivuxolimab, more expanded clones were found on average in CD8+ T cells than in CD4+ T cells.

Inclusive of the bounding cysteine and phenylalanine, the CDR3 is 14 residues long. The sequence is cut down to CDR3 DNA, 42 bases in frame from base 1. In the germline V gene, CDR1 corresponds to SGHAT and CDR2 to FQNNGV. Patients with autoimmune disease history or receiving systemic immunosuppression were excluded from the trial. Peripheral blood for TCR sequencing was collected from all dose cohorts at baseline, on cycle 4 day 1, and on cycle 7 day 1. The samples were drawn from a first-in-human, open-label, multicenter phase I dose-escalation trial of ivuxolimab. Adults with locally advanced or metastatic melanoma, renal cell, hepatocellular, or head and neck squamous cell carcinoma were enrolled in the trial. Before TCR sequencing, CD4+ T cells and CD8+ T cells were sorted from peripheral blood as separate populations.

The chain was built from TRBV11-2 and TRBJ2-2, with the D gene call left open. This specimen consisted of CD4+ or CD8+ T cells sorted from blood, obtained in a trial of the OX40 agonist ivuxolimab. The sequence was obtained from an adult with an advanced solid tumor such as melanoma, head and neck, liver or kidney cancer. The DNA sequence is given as TGTGCCAGCAGTTTAGATCTATCATCCGGGGAGCTGTTTTTT. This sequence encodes CASSLDLSSGELFF.